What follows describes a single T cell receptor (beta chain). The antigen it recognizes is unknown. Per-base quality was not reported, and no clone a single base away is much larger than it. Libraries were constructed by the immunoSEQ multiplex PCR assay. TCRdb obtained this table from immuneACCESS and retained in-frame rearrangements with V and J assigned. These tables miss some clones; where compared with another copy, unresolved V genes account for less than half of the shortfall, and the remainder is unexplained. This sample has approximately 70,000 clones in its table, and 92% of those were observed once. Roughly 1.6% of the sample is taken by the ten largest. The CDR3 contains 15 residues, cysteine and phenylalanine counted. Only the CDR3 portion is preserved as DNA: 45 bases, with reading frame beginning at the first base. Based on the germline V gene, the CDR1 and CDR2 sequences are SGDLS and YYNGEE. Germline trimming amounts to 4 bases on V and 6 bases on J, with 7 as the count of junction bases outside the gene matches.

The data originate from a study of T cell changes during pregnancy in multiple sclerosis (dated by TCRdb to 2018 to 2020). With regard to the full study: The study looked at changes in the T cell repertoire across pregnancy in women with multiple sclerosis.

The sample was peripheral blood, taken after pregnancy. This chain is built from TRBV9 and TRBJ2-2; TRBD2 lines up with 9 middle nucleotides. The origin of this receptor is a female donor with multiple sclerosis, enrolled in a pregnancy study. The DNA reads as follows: TGTGCCAGCAGCATCCGCGGGAGGGCCCCCGGGGAGCTGTTTTTT. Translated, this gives CASSIRGRAPGELFF.